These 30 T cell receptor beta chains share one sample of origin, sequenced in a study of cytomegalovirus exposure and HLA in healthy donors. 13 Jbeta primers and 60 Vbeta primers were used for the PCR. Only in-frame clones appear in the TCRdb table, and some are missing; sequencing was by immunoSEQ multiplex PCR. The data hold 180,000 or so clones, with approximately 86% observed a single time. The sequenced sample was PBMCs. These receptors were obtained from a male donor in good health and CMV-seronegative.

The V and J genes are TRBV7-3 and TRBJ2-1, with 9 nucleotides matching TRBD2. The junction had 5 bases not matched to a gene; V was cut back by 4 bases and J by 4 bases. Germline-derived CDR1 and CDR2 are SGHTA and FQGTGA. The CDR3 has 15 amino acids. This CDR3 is CASSSVAGVYNEQFF. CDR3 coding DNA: TGTGCCAGCAGCTCCGTAGCGGGAGTATACAATGAGCAGTTCTTC. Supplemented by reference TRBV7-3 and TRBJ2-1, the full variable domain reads GAGVSQTPSNKVTEKGKYVELRCDPISGHTALYWYRQSLGQGPEFLIYFQGTGAADDSGLPNDRFFAVRPEGSVSTLKIQRTERGDSAVYLCASSSVAGVYNEQFFGPGTRLTVL.

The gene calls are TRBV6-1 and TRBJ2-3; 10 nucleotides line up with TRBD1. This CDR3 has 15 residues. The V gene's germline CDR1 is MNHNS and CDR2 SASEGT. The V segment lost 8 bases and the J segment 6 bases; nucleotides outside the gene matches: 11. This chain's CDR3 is CASEPRQGAADTQYF. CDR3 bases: TGTGCCAGCGAACCGCGACAGGGGGCAGCGGATACGCAGTATTTT.

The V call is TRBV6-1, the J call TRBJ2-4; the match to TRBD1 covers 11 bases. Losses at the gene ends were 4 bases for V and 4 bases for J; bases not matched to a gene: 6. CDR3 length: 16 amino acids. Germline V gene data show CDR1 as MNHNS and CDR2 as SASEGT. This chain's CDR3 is CASSVPGQGVKNIQYF. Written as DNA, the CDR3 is TGTGCCAGCAGTGTACCGGGACAGGGGGTGAAAAACATTCAGTACTTC.

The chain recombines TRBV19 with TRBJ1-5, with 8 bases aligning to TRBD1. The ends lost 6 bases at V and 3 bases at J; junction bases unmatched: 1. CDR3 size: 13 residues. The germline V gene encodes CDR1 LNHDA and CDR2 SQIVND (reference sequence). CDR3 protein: CASSQGANQPQHF. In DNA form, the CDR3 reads TGTGCCAGTAGCCAGGGGGCCAATCAGCCCCAGCATTTT.

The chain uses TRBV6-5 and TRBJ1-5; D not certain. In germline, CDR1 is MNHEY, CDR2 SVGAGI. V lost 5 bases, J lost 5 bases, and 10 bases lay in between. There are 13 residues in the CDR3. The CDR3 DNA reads TGTGCCAGCAGTGACCCGCGGGATCAGCCCCAGCATTTT. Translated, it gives CASSDPRDQPQHF.

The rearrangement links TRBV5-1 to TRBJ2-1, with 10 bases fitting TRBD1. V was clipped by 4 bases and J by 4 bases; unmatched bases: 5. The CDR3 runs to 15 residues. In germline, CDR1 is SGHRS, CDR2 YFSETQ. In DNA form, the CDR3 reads TGCGCCAGCAGCGCCCGGGACAGGGGTTACAATGAGCAGTTCTTC. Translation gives CASSARDRGYNEQFF.

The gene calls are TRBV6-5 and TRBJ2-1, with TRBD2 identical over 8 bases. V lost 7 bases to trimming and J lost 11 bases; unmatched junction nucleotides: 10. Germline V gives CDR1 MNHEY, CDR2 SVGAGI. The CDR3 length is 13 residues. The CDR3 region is CASKEAGVFQQFF. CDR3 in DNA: TGTGCCAGCAAGGAAGCGGGGGTTTTTCAGCAGTTCTTC.

CDR3 sequence: CASSGSGGGGNEQFF. The CDR3, as DNA: TGCGCCAGCAGCGGTAGCGGGGGCGGTGGGAATGAGCAGTTCTTC. The chain combines TRBV4-1 with TRBJ2-1; 9 positions match TRBD2. There are 15 residues in the CDR3. V shed 5 bases, J shed 7 bases, and the junction held 9 bases outside the gene matches. The V gene's germline CDR1 is MGHRA and CDR2 YSYEKL.

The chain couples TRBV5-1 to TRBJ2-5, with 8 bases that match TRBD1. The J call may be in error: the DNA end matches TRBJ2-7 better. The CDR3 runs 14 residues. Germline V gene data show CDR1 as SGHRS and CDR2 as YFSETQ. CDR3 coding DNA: TGCGCCAGCAGGCCCGGACAGGGTCCCTACGAGCAGTACTTC. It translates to CASRPGQGPYEQYF.

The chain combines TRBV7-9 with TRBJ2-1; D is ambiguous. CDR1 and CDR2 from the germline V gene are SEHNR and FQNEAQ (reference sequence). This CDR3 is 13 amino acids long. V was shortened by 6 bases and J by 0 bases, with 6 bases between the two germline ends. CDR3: CASSASSYNEQFF. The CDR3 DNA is TGTGCCAGCAGTGCCAGCTCCTACAATGAGCAGTTCTTC.

CDR3 protein: CASSYTQMTGSEQYF. The CDR3 DNA reads as TGTGCCAGCAGTTACACCCAAATGACAGGGTCCGAGCAGTACTTC. The chain links TRBV6-5 to TRBJ2-7; 7 bases line up with TRBD1. V shed 2 bases and J 6 bases; nucleotides not matched to a gene: 10. Germline V lookup: CDR1 MNHEY, CDR2 SVGAGI. CDR3 length equals 15 residues.

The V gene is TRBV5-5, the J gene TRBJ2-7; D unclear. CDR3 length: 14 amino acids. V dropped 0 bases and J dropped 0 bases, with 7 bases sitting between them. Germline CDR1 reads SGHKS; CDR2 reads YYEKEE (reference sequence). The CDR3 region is CASSLDSSSYEQYF. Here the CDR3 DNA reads TGTGCCAGCAGCTTGGACAGTAGCTCCTACGAGCAGTACTTC. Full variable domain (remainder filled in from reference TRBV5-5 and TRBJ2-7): DAGVTQSPTHLIKTRGQQVTLRCSPISGHKSVSWYQQVLGQGPQFIFQYYEKEERGRGNFPDRFSARQFPNYSSELNVNALLLGDSALYLCASSLDSSSYEQYFGPGTRLTVT.

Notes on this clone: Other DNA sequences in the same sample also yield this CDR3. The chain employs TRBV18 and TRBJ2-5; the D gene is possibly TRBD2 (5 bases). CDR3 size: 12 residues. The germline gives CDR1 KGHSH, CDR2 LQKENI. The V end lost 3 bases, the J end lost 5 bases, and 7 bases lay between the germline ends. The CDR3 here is CASSPGGETQYF. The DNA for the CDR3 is TGTGCCAGCTCACCGGGCGGGGAGACCCAGTACTTC. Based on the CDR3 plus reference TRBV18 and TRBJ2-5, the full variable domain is NAGVMQNPRHLVRRRGQEARLRCSPMKGHSHVYWYRQLPEEGLKFMVYLQKENIIDESGMPKERFSAEFPKEGPSILRIQQVVRGDSAAYFCASSPGGETQYFGPGTRLLVL.

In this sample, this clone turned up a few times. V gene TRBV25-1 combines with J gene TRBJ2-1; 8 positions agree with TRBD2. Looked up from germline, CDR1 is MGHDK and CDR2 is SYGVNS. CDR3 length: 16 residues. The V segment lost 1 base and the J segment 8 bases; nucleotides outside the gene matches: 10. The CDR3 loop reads CASSESSGSRSYEQFF. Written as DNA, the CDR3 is TGTGCCAGCAGTGAATCCAGCGGGAGTCGGAGCTATGAGCAGTTCTTC.

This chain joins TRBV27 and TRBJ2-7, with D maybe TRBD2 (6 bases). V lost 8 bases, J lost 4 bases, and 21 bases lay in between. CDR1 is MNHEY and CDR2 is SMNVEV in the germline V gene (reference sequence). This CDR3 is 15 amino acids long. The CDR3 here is CASAPLAGHPYEQYF. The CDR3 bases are TGTGCCAGCGCCCCCCTTGCGGGGCACCCGTACGAGCAGTACTTC.

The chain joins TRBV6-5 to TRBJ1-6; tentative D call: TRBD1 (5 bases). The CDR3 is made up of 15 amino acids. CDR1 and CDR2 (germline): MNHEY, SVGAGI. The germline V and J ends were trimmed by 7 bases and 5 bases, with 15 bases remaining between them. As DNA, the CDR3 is TGTGCCAGCAAGCAGACAGTGGGAAATAATTCACCCCTCCACTTT. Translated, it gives CASKQTVGNNSPLHF.

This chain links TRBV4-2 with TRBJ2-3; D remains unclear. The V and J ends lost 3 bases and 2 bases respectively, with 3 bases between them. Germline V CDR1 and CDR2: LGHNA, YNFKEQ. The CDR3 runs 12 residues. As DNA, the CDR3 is TGTGCCAGCAGCCACCTCACAGATACGCAGTATTTT. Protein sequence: CASSHLTDTQYF.

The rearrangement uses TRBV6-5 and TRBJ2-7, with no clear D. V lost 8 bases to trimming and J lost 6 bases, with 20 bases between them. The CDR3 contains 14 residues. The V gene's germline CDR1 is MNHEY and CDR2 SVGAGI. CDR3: CASRPAAAKSEQYF. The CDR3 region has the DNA TGTGCCAGCCGCCCGGCGGCGGCGAAGAGCGAGCAGTACTTC.

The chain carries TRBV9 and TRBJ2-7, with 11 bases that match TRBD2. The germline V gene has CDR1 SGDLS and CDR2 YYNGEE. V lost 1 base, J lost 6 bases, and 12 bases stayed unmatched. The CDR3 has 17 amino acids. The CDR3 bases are TGTGCCAGCAGCGTAATCCCTCTAGCGGGAGGCCCCTCCGAGCAGTACTTC. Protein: CASSVIPLAGGPSEQYF.

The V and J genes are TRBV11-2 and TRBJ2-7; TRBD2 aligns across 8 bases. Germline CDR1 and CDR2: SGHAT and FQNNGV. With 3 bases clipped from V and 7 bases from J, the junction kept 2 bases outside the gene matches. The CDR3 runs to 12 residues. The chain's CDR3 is CASSFGGDEQYF. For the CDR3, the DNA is TGTGCCAGCAGCTTCGGGGGGGATGAGCAGTACTTC.

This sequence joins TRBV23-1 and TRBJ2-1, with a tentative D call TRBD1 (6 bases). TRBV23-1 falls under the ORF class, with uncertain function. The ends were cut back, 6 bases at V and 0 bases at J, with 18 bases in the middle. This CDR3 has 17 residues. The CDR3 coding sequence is TGCGCCAGCAGCCAAGCCCGGGGCAGGGGCTCCTACAATGAGCAGTTCTTC. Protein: CASSQARGRGSYNEQFF.

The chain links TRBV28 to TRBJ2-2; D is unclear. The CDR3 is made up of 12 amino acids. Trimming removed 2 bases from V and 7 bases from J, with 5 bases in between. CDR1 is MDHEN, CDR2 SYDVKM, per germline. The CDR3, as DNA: TGTGCCAGCAGTTTACCCATCGGGGAGCTGTTTTTT. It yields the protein CASSLPIGELFF.

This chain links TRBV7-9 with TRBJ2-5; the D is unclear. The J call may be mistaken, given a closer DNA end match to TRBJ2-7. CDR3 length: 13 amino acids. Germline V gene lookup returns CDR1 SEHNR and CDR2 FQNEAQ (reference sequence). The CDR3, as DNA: TGTGCCAGCAGCCCCCTCGCGGCCTACGAGCAGTACTTC. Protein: CASSPLAAYEQYF.

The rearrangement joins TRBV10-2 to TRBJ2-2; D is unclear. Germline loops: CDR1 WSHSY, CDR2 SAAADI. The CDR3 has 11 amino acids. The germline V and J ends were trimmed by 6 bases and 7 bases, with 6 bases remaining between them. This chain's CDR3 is CASRRDGELFF. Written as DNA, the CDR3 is TGCGCCAGCAGAAGAGACGGGGAGCTGTTTTTT.

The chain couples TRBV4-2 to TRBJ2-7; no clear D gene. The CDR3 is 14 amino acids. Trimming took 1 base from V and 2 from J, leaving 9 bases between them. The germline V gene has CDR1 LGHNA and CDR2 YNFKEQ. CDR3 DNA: TGTGCCAGCAGCCAAGGGTACAAAACCTACGAGCAGTACTTC. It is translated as CASSQGYKTYEQYF.

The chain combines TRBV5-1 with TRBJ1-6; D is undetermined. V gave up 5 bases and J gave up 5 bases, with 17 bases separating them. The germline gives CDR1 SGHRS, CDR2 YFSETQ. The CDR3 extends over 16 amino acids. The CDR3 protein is CASSREITNNNSPLHF. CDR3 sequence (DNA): TGCGCCAGCAGTAGGGAGATAACTAACAATAATTCACCCCTCCACTTT.

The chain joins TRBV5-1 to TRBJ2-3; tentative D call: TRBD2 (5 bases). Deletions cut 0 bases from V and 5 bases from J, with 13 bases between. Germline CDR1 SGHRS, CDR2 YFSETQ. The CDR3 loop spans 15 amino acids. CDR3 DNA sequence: TGCGCCAGCAGCTTGGGGGCAGGAGAGGGAGATACGCAGTATTTT. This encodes CASSLGAGEGDTQYF.

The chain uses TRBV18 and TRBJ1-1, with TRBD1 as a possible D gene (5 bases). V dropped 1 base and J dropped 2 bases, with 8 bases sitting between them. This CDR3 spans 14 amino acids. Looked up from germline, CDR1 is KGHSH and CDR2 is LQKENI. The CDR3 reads CASSPQGLNTEAFF. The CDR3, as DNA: TGTGCCAGCTCACCACAGGGGCTAAACACTGAAGCTTTCTTT.

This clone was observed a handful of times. The CDR3 is CASSLGTGDNSPLHF. The CDR3, as DNA: TGCGCCAGCAGCTTGGGGACAGGTGATAATTCACCCCTCCACTTT. This chain connects TRBV5-1 to TRBJ1-6; TRBD1 matches 7 bases. Germline V gene data show CDR1 as SGHRS and CDR2 as YFSETQ. The ends lost 0 bases at V and 5 bases at J; junction bases unmatched: 2. The CDR3 contains 15 residues.

CDR3 residues: CASSEWGGTYNEQFF. The CDR3 region has the DNA TGTGCCAGCAGTGAGTGGGGGGGAACCTACAATGAGCAGTTCTTC. The chain employs TRBV2 and TRBJ2-1; TRBD2 aligns across 7 bases. Germline assignment: CDR1 SNHLY and CDR2 FYNNEI. Trimming removed 3 bases from V and 2 bases from J; junction bases left unmatched: 4. The CDR3 runs to 15 residues.